The 7 T cell receptor beta chains listed next were all sequenced from one sample in a study of regulatory T cells in long-lasting Graves disease. Construction of TCR beta libraries relied on iRepertoire HTBI primers and on Arm-PCR targeting CDR3 regions. TCRdb reprocessed the multiplex PCR reads with MiXCR, giving one entry per CDR3 protein. This table has some 340,000 distinct CDR3 sequences, about an eighth appearing once. Described time point: newly diagnosed GD, antithyroid drugs for less than 3 months. Isolated PBMC RNA provided the starting material for the TCR library. These data also featured in a second study, about T cells in Graves' hyperthyroidism and ophthalmopathy.

The source was peripheral blood mononuclear cells (PBMCs), collected at new diagnosis, from a patient treated with antithyroid drugs. These receptors were collected from a young woman with Graves disease.

In its sample, this clonotype was seen a few times. V and J are TRBV6-1 and TRBJ2-7; D might be TRBD1 or TRBD2, each matching 5 bases. This CDR3 region has 16 residues. Germline CDR1 and CDR2: MNHNS and SASEGT. V lost 8 bases to trimming and J lost 4 bases, with 24 bases between them. CDR3 region: CASRGRGDIQGYEQYV. Written as DNA, the CDR3 is TGTGCCAGCCGCGGAAGGGGAGATATTCAGGGATACGAGCAGTACGTC.

The table lists this clonotype with many counts. This chain links TRBV7-2 with TRBJ1-1, with a weak D call TRBD1 (5 bases). The CDR3 contains 11 residues. The germline CDR1 and CDR2 sequences are SGHTA and FQGNSA. Trimming pared 4 bases from V and 12 bases from J, leaving 12 bases between. The CDR3 DNA reads as TGTGCCAGCAGCTCTACAGGAAAAACTTTCTTT. It specifies CASSSTGKTFF.

This clonotype was seen a handful of times. V usage is TRBV20-1 and J usage is TRBJ2-1; 8 bases map to TRBD2. Germline CDR1 is DFQATT and CDR2 is SNEGSKA (reference sequence). Trimming cost V 6 bases and J 5 bases; bases outside gene matches: 9. CDR3 length equals 14 residues. The DNA of the CDR3 is TGCAGTGCAAGGAGCGGGAGCGGGGACAATGAGCAGTTCTTC. Protein sequence: CSARSGSGDNEQFF.

Ten or more counts support this clonotype. The CDR3 spells CASSPTSSGRDEQFF. The DNA for the CDR3 is TGTGCCAGCAGCCCCACGTCTAGCGGGAGAGATGAGCAGTTCTTC. This chain links TRBV12-3 or TRBV12-4 with TRBJ2-1; 10 positions match TRBD2. V trimming: 6 bases; J trimming: 8 bases; junction bases outside the gene matches: 10. The CDR3 length is 15 residues.

Many counts were recorded for this clonotype. The chain employs TRBV30 and TRBJ1-2, with D hard to call. From germline, CDR1 is GTSNPN and CDR2 SVGIG (reference sequence). This CDR3 has 14 residues. Trimming shortened V by 7 bases and J by 0 bases, and 15 bases separated the two germline ends. CDR3 region: CAYWDWAANYGYTF. CDR3 sequence (DNA): TGTGCCTATTGGGATTGGGCAGCTAACTATGGCTACACCTTC.

This clonotype was counted many times. V is TRBV6-1 and J is TRBJ2-7; 10 bases map to TRBD2. The CDR3 runs to 18 residues. CDR1 MNHNS and CDR2 SASEGT come from the germline V gene. Trimming removed 8 bases from V and 0 bases from J; junction bases left unmatched: 16. The CDR3 DNA sequence: TGTGCCAGCGGACCAACTAGCGGGACCAACTCTTACTCCTACGAGCAGTACTTC. It codes for CASGPTSGTNSYSYEQYF.

This clonotype was seen ten or more times. V usage is TRBV6-9 and J usage is TRBJ2-1; maybe TRBD2 (5 bases). The CDR3 covers 15 residues. The germline V and J ends were trimmed by 3 bases and 3 bases, with 12 bases remaining between them. Looked up from germline, CDR1 is MNHGY and CDR2 is SVAAGI. The CDR3 is CASSYYHRDYNEQFF. The CDR3 nucleotides read TGTGCCAGCAGTTACTATCACCGGGACTACAATGAGCAGTTCTTC.